The 17 T cell receptor beta chains reported below all come from one sample, sequenced in a study of persistence of HIV-infected CD4 T cells. The antigens these receptors bind are not known. An overlapping HIV-1 Gag peptide pool stimulated these cells at approximately 1 ug/peptide/mL. Sorting selected CD4+ T cells upregulating both CD40 ligand and CD69. The immunoSEQ assay was version 4, run in survey mode. Some clones are missing from TCRdb's copy, which holds only in-frame ones; the method was immunoSEQ multiplex PCR. This table holds approximately 25,000 clones, around 67% found once. This specimen consisted of CD4+ T cells sorted from PBMCs after roughly 17-hour stimulation, obtained from a patient who received antiretroviral therapy. The receptor set was obtained from an adult man with HIV who was CMV-seropositive.

The chain uses TRBV6-6 and TRBJ2-7, with 7 bases fitting TRBD1. J gave up 3 bases and V 6 bases, and 8 bases lay outside the gene matches. CDR1 is MNHNY and CDR2 is SVGAGI in the germline V gene (reference sequence). The CDR3 totals 14 residues. The CDR3 sequence is CASRSRTGLYEQYF. The CDR3 DNA reads as TGTGCCAGCAGATCCCGGACAGGCCTCTACGAGCAGTACTTC.

V gene TRBV10-3 combines with J gene TRBJ2-3; TRBD2 is a possible D gene (7 bases). Trimming pared 6 bases from V and 3 bases from J, leaving 13 bases between. The germline V gene has CDR1 ENHRY and CDR2 SYGVKD. The CDR3 sequence is 14 residues long. For the CDR3, the DNA is TGTGCCATCAGACAAGGGGGGGGGACAGATACGCAGTATTTT. Its protein product is CAIRQGGGTDTQYF.

The V and J genes are TRBV2 and TRBJ2-7; TRBD1 aligns across 10 bases. CDR1 SNHLY and CDR2 FYNNEI come from the germline V gene. Trimming removed 6 bases from V and 5 bases from J; junction bases left unmatched: 13. The CDR3 sequence is 16 residues long. The CDR3 loop reads CASRADRGLSIHEQYF. CDR3 nucleotide sequence: TGTGCCAGCAGAGCCGACAGGGGGCTGAGTATTCACGAGCAGTACTTC.

The CDR3 sequence: CASSHQGVGNSPLHF. In DNA form, the CDR3 reads TGTGCCAGCAGCCATCAGGGGGTTGGTAATTCACCCCTCCACTTT. The rearrangement uses TRBV3-1 (or the pseudogene TRBV3-2) and TRBJ1-6; 7 nucleotides line up with TRBD1. Germline CDR1 LGHDT, CDR2 YNNKEL (reference sequence). The trim removed 3 bases at V and 6 bases at J, leaving 5 bases unmatched. The CDR3 length is 15 residues.

This chain's CDR3 is CASSRDGDYGYTF. The CDR3 coding sequence is TGCGCCAGCAGCAGGGACGGCGACTATGGCTACACCTTC. The chain couples TRBV5-1 to TRBJ1-2, with D tentatively TRBD1 (5 bases). V lost 4 bases and J lost 3, with 10 bases in between. Germline-derived CDR1 and CDR2 are SGHRS and YFSETQ. The CDR3 runs 13 residues.

The rearrangement uses TRBV19 and TRBJ1-4, with TRBD1 matching 9 bases. In germline, CDR1 is LNHDA, CDR2 SQIVND (reference sequence). This CDR3 comprises 19 residues. Trimming took 4 bases from V and 1 from J; bases not matched to a gene: 13. This CDR3 is CASSRKGTGRLGTNEKLFF. In DNA form, the CDR3 reads TGTGCCAGTAGTAGAAAGGGGACAGGGCGCCTCGGAACTAATGAAAAACTGTTTTTT. Full variable domain (rest looked up from reference TRBV19 and TRBJ1-4): DGGITQSPKYLFRKEGQNVTLSCEQNLNHDAMYWYRQDPGQGLRLIYYSQIVNDFQKGDIAEGYSVSREKKESFPLTVTSAQKNPTAFYLCASSRKGTGRLGTNEKLFFGSGTQLSVL.

The chain combines TRBV10-1 with TRBJ2-4; 9 bases align to TRBD1. In germline, CDR1 is WNHNN, CDR2 SYGVQD (reference sequence). This CDR3 spans 17 amino acids. The V and J ends lost 0 bases and 0 bases, in that order; junction bases with no gene match: 3. CDR3 loop: CASSESGQGEAKNIQYF. The DNA for the CDR3 is TGCGCCAGCAGTGAGTCGGGACAGGGAGAAGCCAAAAACATTCAGTACTTC.

CDR3 amino acids: CASSELGGLVTDTQYF. The CDR3 DNA is TGTGCCAGCAGTGAATTGGGGGGACTAGTCACAGATACGCAGTATTTT. The chain uses TRBV6-1 and TRBJ2-3, with 8 bases aligning to TRBD2. This CDR3 is 16 amino acids long. CDR1 is MNHNS and CDR2 is SASEGT in the germline V gene. Trimming at V came to 2 bases and at J to 2 bases, leaving 6 bases not matched to a gene.

The chain is built from TRBV6-5 and TRBJ1-1, with TRBD1 as a possible D gene (6 bases). V lost 10 bases and J 4 bases, leaving 22 bases between the germline ends. Germline V gives CDR1 MNHEY, CDR2 SVGAGI. The CDR3 spans 15 residues. Here the CDR3 reads CATRGRDSSFTEAFF. The DNA for the CDR3 is TGTGCCACCCGGGGGCGAGATTCTAGTTTCACTGAAGCTTTCTTT.

The chain combines TRBV11-2 with TRBJ2-7, with a tentative D call TRBD2 (6 bases). The germline V and J ends were trimmed by 2 bases and 0 bases, with 20 bases remaining between them. This CDR3 has 18 residues. Germline V CDR1 and CDR2: SGHAT, FQNNGV. CDR3 loop: CASSLNPTAGSSSYEQYF. The CDR3, as DNA: TGTGCCAGCAGCTTAAATCCAACCGCGGGGTCCAGCTCCTACGAGCAGTACTTC.

This CDR3 is CASSDSTDYDSNQPQHF. As DNA, the CDR3 is TGTGCCAGCAGTGACTCGACGGACTATGATAGCAATCAGCCCCAGCATTTT. The gene calls are TRBV6-4 and TRBJ1-5; D uncertain. V was trimmed by 0 bases and J by 0 bases, leaving 12 bases between them. Germline-derived CDR1 and CDR2 are MRHNA and SNTAGT. The CDR3 spans 17 residues.

The chain employs TRBV18 and TRBJ2-2; D remains ambiguous. The CDR3 is made up of 15 amino acids. Trimming took 6 bases from V and 4 from J, leaving 15 bases between them. CDR1 and CDR2 from the germline V gene are KGHSH and LQKENI. The CDR3 loop reads CASSTTRVRTGELFF. CDR3 nucleotide sequence: TGTGCCAGCTCCACCACTCGGGTGCGCACCGGGGAGCTGTTTTTT.

CDR3 protein: CASSPDRGRVTQYF. The CDR3 DNA is TGTGCCAGCAGTCCCGACAGGGGAAGAGTAACCCAGTACTTC. The rearrangement uses TRBV28 and TRBJ2-5, with 8 bases that match TRBD1. CDR3 length: 14 residues. Germline CDR1 and CDR2: MDHEN and SYDVKM. The trim removed 5 bases at V and 8 bases at J, leaving 10 bases unmatched.

This chain joins TRBV4-1 and TRBJ2-2, with TRBD1 matching over 7 bases. Germline trimming cut 2 bases from V and 4 bases from J; bases unmatched to any gene: 13. This CDR3 is 18 amino acids long. Germline V gives CDR1 MGHRA, CDR2 YSYEKL. CDR3 sequence: CASSQSRQGSLGTGELFF. The DNA of the CDR3 is TGCGCCAGCAGCCAATCACGACAGGGATCTTTGGGCACCGGGGAGCTGTTTTTT.

The V and J genes are TRBV28 and TRBJ1-5; D unresolved. CDR1 MDHEN and CDR2 SYDVKM come from the germline V gene. Trimming stripped 5 bases from V and 3 bases from J, with 11 bases between. There are 14 residues in the CDR3. This chain's CDR3 is CASSTRADNQPQHF. The DNA for the CDR3 is TGTGCCAGCAGTACCCGGGCAGACAATCAGCCCCAGCATTTT.

The chain combines TRBV28 with TRBJ1-2, with 11 nucleotides matching TRBD1. The CDR3 has 15 amino acids. Germline-derived CDR1 and CDR2 are MDHEN and SYDVKM. V shed 6 bases and J 8 bases; nucleotides not matched to a gene: 11. The CDR3 is CASSTSGQGDQGYTF. The CDR3 coding sequence is TGTGCCAGCAGCACATCGGGACAGGGGGATCAAGGCTACACCTTC.

The gene calls are TRBV28 and TRBJ2-5; 9 bases map to TRBD1. The CDR3 sequence is 15 residues long. The germline V gene encodes CDR1 MDHEN and CDR2 SYDVKM. Trimming removed 3 bases from V and 4 bases from J; junction bases left unmatched: 6. CDR3 protein: CASSFLTGGGETQYF. DNA of the CDR3: TGTGCCAGCAGTTTTTTGACAGGGGGGGGAGAGACCCAGTACTTC.